Shown below are 25 T cell receptor beta chains from a single sample sequenced in a study of shared clonotypes between healthy human individuals. Some clones are missing from TCRdb's copy, which holds only in-frame ones; the method was immunoSEQ multiplex PCR. The sample has around 1,100,000 clones; about 72% are singletons. Sequencing input: memory CD4+ T cells from PBMCs. Subset denoted: CD45RA-negative fraction. The receptors stem from a young man in good health. Some clones in this sample may be carry-over from other donors' samples.

The V gene is TRBV5-8, the J gene TRBJ1-3; D gene unclear. Germline-derived CDR1 and CDR2 are SGHTS and YDEGEE. Deletions cut 2 bases from V and 5 bases from J, with 17 bases between. This CDR3 contains 16 residues. The CDR3 DNA reads TGTGCCAGCAGCTTTGTTGAACAGAGAAGCCGAAACACCATATATTTT. Translated, it gives CASSFVEQRSRNTIYF.

The chain has TRBV7-3 and TRBJ2-7; possibly TRBD2 for D (6 bases). V was clipped by 5 bases and J by 3 bases, with 14 bases between them. This CDR3 region has 14 residues. Per the germline V gene, CDR1 is SGHTA and CDR2 is FQGTGA. In DNA form, the CDR3 reads TGTGCCAGCAGCCAAACTGGCGGGAACTACGAGCAGTACTTC. Residues: CASSQTGGNYEQYF.

The gene calls are TRBV15 and TRBJ2-7; no definite D call. Germline V gene sequence: CDR1 LNHNV, CDR2 YYDKDF (reference sequence). This CDR3 comprises 16 residues. V lost 0 bases, J lost 7 bases, and 19 bases lay in between. The CDR3 is CATSRDVIPRSFEQYF. DNA of the CDR3: TGTGCCACCAGCAGAGATGTAATCCCTCGGAGTTTTGAGCAGTACTTC.

For this clone: Other nucleotide sequences from this sample produce the same CDR3. This chain links TRBV5-1 with TRBJ2-7; 8 bases align to TRBD1. Germline V lookup: CDR1 SGHRS, CDR2 YFSETQ. This CDR3 has 15 amino acids. V lost 4 bases, J lost 3 bases, and 9 bases stayed unmatched. DNA for the CDR3: TGCGCCAGCAGCCCGACGACAGGGGCGGGCTACGAGCAGTACTTC. The encoded protein is CASSPTTGAGYEQYF.

The rearrangement links TRBV25-1 to TRBJ2-3, with TRBD2 matching 7 bases. The CDR3 sequence is 13 residues long. CDR1 and CDR2 (germline): MGHDK, SYGVNS. V trimming: 5 bases; J trimming: 3 bases; junction bases outside the gene matches: 2. In nucleotides, the CDR3 is TGTGCCAGCAGTAGCGGGGCGACAGATACGCAGTATTTT. This codes for CASSSGATDTQYF.

The chain combines TRBV5-6 with TRBJ2-5; unclear D gene. From germline, CDR1 is SGHDT and CDR2 YYEEEE. CDR3 length equals 13 residues. The germline V and J ends were trimmed by 5 bases and 0 bases, with 8 bases remaining between them. The CDR3 loop is CASRGIDQETQYF. CDR3 nucleotide sequence: TGTGCCAGCAGAGGGATCGACCAAGAGACCCAGTACTTC. The full variable domain, completed using reference TRBV5-6 and TRBJ2-5, is DAGVTQSPTHLIKTRGQQVTLRCSPKSGHDTVSWYQQALGQGPQFIFQYYEEEERQRGNFPDRFSGHQFPNYSSELNVNALLLGDSALYLCASRGIDQETQYFGPGTRLLVL.

This chain uses TRBV2 with TRBJ1-5; D gene ambiguous. Germline CDR1 reads SNHLY; CDR2 reads FYNNEI. The V and J ends lost 3 bases and 3 bases respectively, with 9 bases between them. The CDR3 is made up of 14 amino acids. CDR3 DNA: TGTGCCAGCAGTGACGCCGGTCCCAATCAGCCCCAGCATTTT. This gives the protein CASSDAGPNQPQHF.

The chain employs TRBV27 and TRBJ1-2, with 7 nucleotides matching TRBD1. J was trimmed by 2 bases and V by 5 bases; bases with no gene match: 8. The CDR3 is 15 amino acids. Germline loops: CDR1 MNHEY, CDR2 SMNVEV (reference sequence). This CDR3 reads CASSLRRQGNYGYTF. Written as DNA, the CDR3 is TGTGCCAGCAGTCTCCGGAGACAGGGAAACTATGGCTACACCTTC.

J is TRBJ2-4 and V is TRBV7-2; D is perhaps TRBD1 (6 bases). Germline CDR1 SGHTA, CDR2 FQGNSA. V gave up 4 bases and J gave up 0 bases, with 19 bases separating them. The CDR3 covers 18 residues. The CDR3 coding sequence is TGTGCCAGCAGCTCCTACTCACAGGGCTCAGTAGCCAAAAACATTCAGTACTTC. Translation gives CASSSYSQGSVAKNIQYF.

CDR3 in amino acids: CASSAQQGWGTEAFF. DNA for the CDR3: TGTGCCAGCAGCGCGCAACAGGGATGGGGCACTGAAGCTTTCTTT. The chain recombines TRBV5-6 with TRBJ1-1; tentative D call: TRBD1 (6 bases). This CDR3 contains 15 residues. With 4 bases removed from V and 4 bases from J, the gap between germline ends came to 17 bases. Germline assignment: CDR1 SGHDT and CDR2 YYEEEE.

The chain carries TRBV6-6 and TRBJ2-1; TRBD2 agrees at 7 bases. J lost 5 bases, V lost 4 bases, and 11 bases had no gene match. CDR1 and CDR2 from the germline V gene are MNHNY and SVGAGI (reference sequence). The CDR3 contains 16 residues. The CDR3 is CASSSSGAGVHNEQFF. CDR3 nucleotides: TGTGCCAGCAGTTCGAGTGGGGCGGGAGTCCACAATGAGCAGTTCTTC.

In this sample, this clone turned up many times. V and J are TRBV27 and TRBJ2-7; the D gene is possibly TRBD1 (6 bases). Germline loops: CDR1 MNHEY, CDR2 SMNVEV (reference sequence). This CDR3 has 15 residues. Trimming cost V 2 bases and J 3 bases, with 14 bases left between them. CDR3 DNA: TGTGCCAGCAGTTTACAGGCAGGGGCGAGCTACGAGCAGTACTTC. Residues: CASSLQAGASYEQYF.

The J gene is TRBJ1-1, the V gene TRBV5-4, with D tentatively TRBD1 (5 bases). Trimming cost V 3 bases and J 4 bases, with 19 bases left between them. In germline, CDR1 is SGHNT, CDR2 YYREEE (reference sequence). There are 16 residues in the CDR3. CDR3 loop: CASSSRREGLGTEAFF. The CDR3, as DNA: TGTGCCAGCAGCTCCCGGAGGGAGGGGCTGGGCACTGAAGCTTTCTTT. The complete variable domain, with remaining parts taken from reference TRBV5-4 and TRBJ1-1, reads ETGVTQSPTHLIKTRGQQVTLRCSSQSGHNTVSWYQQALGQGPQFIFQYYREEENGRGNFPPRFSGLQFPNYSSELNVNALELDDSALYLCASSSRREGLGTEAFFGQGTRLTVV.

This clone was observed at least ten times. The chain is built from TRBV7-8 and TRBJ2-7; D unclear. Trimming took off 5 bases at V and 6 bases at J, with 11 bases between the two ends. Germline loops: CDR1 SGHVS, CDR2 FQNEAQ. The CDR3 sequence is 12 residues long. CDR3 in amino acids: CASSRDQTEQYF. The CDR3 nucleotides read TGTGCCAGCAGCAGAGACCAGACCGAGCAGTACTTC.

This clone appeared once. The identical CDR3 is also encoded by other nucleotide sequences in the sample. The chain carries TRBV6-5 and TRBJ2-7, with D unclear. V lost 5 bases and J 3 bases, leaving 8 bases between the germline ends. CDR1 and CDR2 (germline): MNHEY, SVGAGI. The CDR3 consists of 12 residues. This chain's CDR3 is CASSPLGYEQYF. In nucleotides, the CDR3 is TGTGCCAGCAGTCCCCTGGGCTACGAGCAGTACTTC.

The rearrangement links TRBV5-4 to TRBJ2-3; D might be TRBD1 or TRBD2, each matching 6 bases. The V gene's germline CDR1 is SGHNT and CDR2 YYREEE (reference sequence). The V end lost 3 bases, the J end lost 0 bases, and 14 bases lay between the germline ends. This CDR3 has 16 residues. CDR3 sequence: CASSWGAGTSTDTQYF. CDR3 coding DNA: TGTGCCAGCAGCTGGGGGGCCGGGACTAGCACAGATACGCAGTATTTT.

The chain is built from TRBV6-5 and TRBJ1-2; tentatively, D is TRBD1 (5 bases). This CDR3 spans 14 amino acids. Trimming shortened V by 5 bases and J by 4 bases, and 14 bases separated the two germline ends. From germline, CDR1 is MNHEY and CDR2 SVGAGI. The CDR3 region is CASSPLGGGYGYTF. CDR3 sequence (DNA): TGTGCCAGCAGTCCCCTGGGGGGTGGCTATGGCTACACCTTC.

This chain links TRBV11-3 with TRBJ2-2; D may be TRBD1 (6 bases). Germline V gene sequence: CDR1 SGHNT, CDR2 YENEEA. Trimming cost V 3 bases and J 7 bases, with 12 bases left between them. The length of the CDR3 is 14 residues. CDR3 residues: CASSFRGRGGELFF. CDR3 coding DNA: TGTGCCAGCAGCTTTAGGGGGAGAGGCGGGGAGCTGTTTTTT. Variable domain in full (rest from reference TRBV11-3 and TRBJ2-2): EAGVVQSPRYKIIEKKQPVAFWCNPISGHNTLYWYLQNLGQGPELLIRYENEEAVDDSQLPKDRFSAERLKGVDSTLKIQPAELGDSAVYLCASSFRGRGGELFFGEGSRLTVL.

The sample holds one count of this clone. The V and J genes are TRBV5-6 and TRBJ2-7, with D hard to call. Trimming left V 4 bases short and J 6 bases short, with 11 bases between. The germline gives CDR1 SGHDT, CDR2 YYEEEE. CDR3 length: 12 residues. The CDR3 reads CASSSSSLEQYF. The CDR3 DNA reads as TGTGCCAGCAGCAGCTCGTCTCTCGAGCAGTACTTC. Full variable domain (rest looked up from reference TRBV5-6 and TRBJ2-7): DAGVTQSPTHLIKTRGQQVTLRCSPKSGHDTVSWYQQALGQGPQFIFQYYEEEERQRGNFPDRFSGHQFPNYSSELNVNALLLGDSALYLCASSSSSLEQYFGPGTRLTVT.

This clone was counted only a few times. The CDR3 nucleotides read TGCGCCAGCAGCTCGCTAGCGGAACCCTACAATGAGCAGTTCTTC. Translated, it gives CASSSLAEPYNEQFF. The chain is built from TRBV5-1 and TRBJ2-1; 7 bases map to TRBD2. This CDR3 region has 15 residues. The ends lost 3 bases at V and 2 bases at J; junction bases unmatched: 5. Germline loops: CDR1 SGHRS, CDR2 YFSETQ.

In this sample, this clone turned up many times. The chain is built from TRBV6-6 and TRBJ1-2; D is unclear. Per germline, CDR1 MNHNY and CDR2 SVGAGI (reference sequence). This CDR3 has 13 amino acids. Trimming cost V 6 bases and J 2 bases, with 10 bases left between them. The CDR3 DNA reads TGTGCCAGCAGCCAAGACCCAAACTATGGCTACACCTTC. This gives the protein CASSQDPNYGYTF.

This clone was seen at least ten times. The chain has TRBV5-1 and TRBJ1-1; D not resolved. V shed 0 bases and J shed 1 base, with 13 bases lying between them. The CDR3 sequence is 16 residues long. Germline lookup yields CDR1 SGHRS and CDR2 YFSETQ. The CDR3 nucleotides are TGCGCCAGCAGCTTGGATGGCAGCCCAGGGAACACTGAAGCTTTCTTT. Translated, it gives CASSLDGSPGNTEAFF.

This rearrangement joins TRBV29-1 to TRBJ1-2, with TRBD1 matching over 9 bases. The junction had 13 bases not matched to a gene; V was cut back by 7 bases and J by 7 bases. The length of the CDR3 is 14 residues. In germline, CDR1 is SQVTM, CDR2 ANQGSEA. CDR3 sequence (DNA): TGCAGCGCCCAGCGGGGACAGGGCGAGTCTGGCTACACCTTC. The encoded protein is CSAQRGQGESGYTF.

V gene TRBV7-9 combines with J gene TRBJ1-4; 7 nucleotides line up with TRBD1. After removal of 6 bases from V and 0 bases from J, the junction contained 4 bases not matched to a gene. Germline V gene lookup returns CDR1 SEHNR and CDR2 FQNEAQ (reference sequence). The CDR3 runs 15 residues. This chain's CDR3 is CASSAGQPTNEKLFF. The CDR3 DNA is TGTGCCAGCAGTGCGGGACAGCCAACTAATGAAAAACTGTTTTTT.

The V gene is TRBV5-4, the J gene TRBJ2-3; D is perhaps TRBD1 or TRBD2 (6 bases each). The CDR3 length is 14 residues. The V end lost 0 bases, the J end lost 5 bases, and 10 bases lay between the germline ends. Germline V gives CDR1 SGHNT, CDR2 YYREEE (reference sequence). The DNA for the CDR3 is TGTGCCAGCAGCTTGGCTGGGGGGCTAGATACGCAGTATTTT. Its protein product is CASSLAGGLDTQYF. Using reference TRBV5-4 and TRBJ2-3 for the parts outside the CDR3, the full variable domain is ETGVTQSPTHLIKTRGQQVTLRCSSQSGHNTVSWYQQALGQGPQFIFQYYREEENGRGNFPPRFSGLQFPNYSSELNVNALELDDSALYLCASSLAGGLDTQYFGPGTRLTVL.